This T cell receptor beta chain appears in the sequencing data of a study of T cell responses to AZD1222 COVID-19 vaccine. The study, taken as a whole, reports: Among those given AZD1222, only 5 to 7 were seropositive at baseline. With two AZD1222 doses given, Spike-specific TCR breadth and depth both rose. Donors were largely white British and mainly female; clonal diversity was possibly underestimated.

Turning to this clone: Its matching antigen is unknown.

Using immunoSEQ multiplex PCR, the repertoire was profiled, and TCRdb retains in-frame clones only, with some absent. Among around 140,000 clones listed, roughly 90% were seen once. The length of the CDR3 is 16 residues. With 3 bases clipped from V and 12 bases from J, the junction kept 16 bases outside the gene matches. Germline values: CDR1 MDHEN, CDR2 SYDVKM. The study pooled second doses at about 4 or about 12 weeks. This TCR came from an adult who received the AZD1222 COVID-19 vaccine. Sequenced material: peripheral blood, taken 28 days after the second AZD1222 dose. The chain links TRBV28 to TRBJ2-1; 8 nucleotides match TRBD1. This CDR3 reads CASSFPGTGFVSGQFF. The CDR3 DNA follows: TGTGCCAGCAGTTTCCCAGGGACAGGCTTTGTTTCCGGGCAGTTCTTC.